Presented here are 19 T cell receptor beta chains from one specimen sequenced in a study of Graves' ophthalmopathy and Graves' hyperthyroidism. RNA transcripts yielded amplified TCR beta CDR3 regions. HTBI-primed first-round RT-PCR preceded second-round multiplex PCR. TCRdb re-called the multiplex PCR reads through MiXCR, storing one row per CDR3 protein. Of about 740,000 distinct CDR3 sequences listed, 40% are singletons. Specimen: peripheral blood. The receptors originated from an adult man with Graves' ophthalmopathy.

The J gene is TRBJ2-7, the V gene TRBV11-2; D gene uncertain. With 1 base removed from V and 2 bases from J, the gap between germline ends came to 12 bases. Per germline, CDR1 SGHAT and CDR2 FQNNGV. The CDR3 is 15 residues long. CDR3 sequence (DNA): TGTGCCAGCAGCTTAGGGGGTGGGGAAGCCTACGAGCAGTACTTC. Translated: CASSLGGGEAYEQYF.

The table lists this clonotype with a few counts. A junction end diverges from the germline sequence, so it may reflect a read error. This rearrangement joins TRBV10-3 to TRBJ1-6; D call uncertain. This CDR3 has 17 amino acids. The germline CDR1 and CDR2 sequences are ENHRY and SYGVKD. The CDR3 nucleotides are TGTGCCAGCAGTTATGCCTTCAGGAGCTCCTATAATTCACCCCTCCACTTT. Its translation is CASSYAFRSSYNSPLHF.

In its sample, this clonotype was seen a few times. The gene calls are TRBV10-3 and TRBJ1-2; D might be TRBD1 (5 bases). This CDR3 is built from 13 residues. Trimming left V 10 bases short and J 6 bases short, with 18 bases between. CDR1 is ENHRY and CDR2 is SYGVKD in the germline V gene. The chain's CDR3 is CASRMVGAHGYTF. CDR3 nucleotide sequence: TGTGCCAGCAGGATGGTAGGGGCGCATGGCTACACCTTC.

This clonotype has only a few counts. The chain carries TRBV12-3 or TRBV12-4 and TRBJ2-7; D not certain. V was clipped by 0 bases and J by 6 bases, with 9 bases between them. This CDR3 contains 13 residues. The DNA for the CDR3 is TGTGCCAGCAGTTTAGCGGAAAGGACCGAGCAGTACTTC. Amino acid sequence: CASSLAERTEQYF.

This sequence joins TRBV10-1 and TRBJ2-7, with D perhaps matching TRBD1 (6 bases). Germline CDR1 is WNHNN and CDR2 is SYGVQD (reference sequence). V was cut by 6 bases and J by 7 bases, with 16 bases left in between. The CDR3 has 13 amino acids. CDR3 nucleotides: TGCGCCAGCAGCCCAGCACAGGGTGGTGAGCAGTACTTC. Its protein product is CASSPAQGGEQYF.

Worth noting for this clonotype: A much larger clone is a single base away; this may be a read error. The chain carries TRBV7-9 and TRBJ2-2; D perhaps matches TRBD2 (6 bases). CDR1 and CDR2 (germline): SEHNR, FQNEAQ (reference sequence). The CDR3 length is 10 residues. CDR3 DNA sequence: TGTGCCAGCAGCCCCGGGGGGCTGTTTTTT. Its translation: CASSPGGLFF.

In this sample, this clonotype turned up a few times. The rearrangement links TRBV29-1 to TRBJ2-1; D might be TRBD1 or TRBD2, each matching 5 bases. This CDR3 contains 11 residues. Germline-derived CDR1 and CDR2 are SQVTM and ANQGSEA. V lost 6 bases and J lost 5, with 8 bases in between. CDR3 nucleotides: TGCAGCGTCGTGGGGGACAATGAGCAGTTCTTC. Protein product: CSVVGDNEQFF.

This clonotype was counted between two and nine times. The chain combines TRBV2 with TRBJ2-7; 13 bases align to TRBD2. The ends lost 8 bases at V and 2 bases at J; junction bases unmatched: 3. The germline CDR1 and CDR2 sequences are SNHLY and FYNNEI. The CDR3 totals 14 residues. CDR3 protein: CASGTSGGAYEQYF. The CDR3 nucleotides are TGTGCCAGCGGTACTAGCGGGGGGGCCTACGAGCAGTACTTC.

This clonotype was detected many times. V gene TRBV2 combines with J gene TRBJ2-7, with a possible D match to TRBD2 (6 bases). This CDR3 has 15 residues. Per the germline V gene, CDR1 is SNHLY and CDR2 is FYNNEI. V was cut by 6 bases and J by 5 bases, with 20 bases left in between. CDR3 sequence: CASRSGSFGSNEQYF. CDR3 coding DNA: TGTGCCAGCAGATCCGGGAGTTTTGGGTCCAACGAGCAGTACTTC. The variable domain in full, completed from reference TRBV2 and TRBJ2-7, reads EPEVTQTPSHQVTQMGQEVILRCVPISNHLYFYWYRQILGQKVEFLVSFYNNEISEKSEIFDDQFSVERPDGSNFTLKIRSTKLEDSAMYFCASRSGSFGSNEQYFGPGTRLTVT.

This chain uses TRBV12-5 with TRBJ1-1, with D unresolved. Trimming took off 2 bases at V and 1 base at J, with 5 bases between the two ends. The CDR3 has 13 amino acids. CDR1 is LGHNT and CDR2 is FRNRAP in the germline V gene. The CDR3: CASGLTENTEAFF. The CDR3 region has the DNA TGTGCTAGTGGTTTGACGGAGAACACTGAAGCTTTCTTT.

J is TRBJ2-3 and V is TRBV7-9; 8 bases are shared with TRBD1. Trimming removed 5 bases from V and 6 bases from J; junction bases left unmatched: 16. Per the germline V gene, CDR1 is SEHNR and CDR2 is FQNEAQ (reference sequence). The CDR3 length is 17 residues. In DNA form, the CDR3 reads TGTGCCAGCAGCCAACAGGGGGTAGGAGAGCGAGGGGATACGCAGTATTTT. This codes for CASSQQGVGERGDTQYF. The full variable domain, in which reference TRBV7-9 and TRBJ2-3 provide the parts outside the CDR3, is DTGVSQNPRHKITKRGQNVTFRCDPISEHNRLYWYRQTLGQGPEFLTYFQNEAQLEKSRLLSDRFSAERPKGSFSTLEIQRTEQGDSAMYLCASSQQGVGERGDTQYFGPGTRLTVL.

At least ten counts were recorded for this clonotype. V gene TRBV29-1 combines with J gene TRBJ2-5; the match to TRBD1 covers 10 bases. CDR1 and CDR2 (germline): SQVTM, ANQGSEA. The CDR3 sequence is 13 residues long. J gave up 3 bases and V 8 bases, and 6 bases lay outside the gene matches. The CDR3 DNA follows: TGCAGCACGACAGGGGGCCTAAAAGAGACCCAGTACTTC. Translation: CSTTGGLKETQYF.

The V call is TRBV7-9, the J call TRBJ1-1, with D possibly TRBD1 on 6 matching bases. The CDR3 is made up of 16 amino acids. V gave up 10 bases and J gave up 1 base, with 22 bases separating them. Germline CDR1 and CDR2: SEHNR and FQNEAQ (reference sequence). As DNA, the CDR3 is TGTGCCATCAGTGAGTCATGGGACATCCGGAACACTGAAGCTTTCTTT. As protein: CAISESWDIRNTEAFF.

The chain joins TRBV5-1 to TRBJ2-5, with 9 bases aligning to TRBD1. TRBJ2-7 matches the DNA end more closely, so the J call is doubtful. The CDR3 is 15 amino acids. Germline V gene lookup returns CDR1 SGHRS and CDR2 YFSETQ. The CDR3, as DNA: TGCGCCAGCAGCTTGTTAGGGACAGGGATTCGCGAGCAGTACTTC. Translation: CASSLLGTGIREQYF.

This clonotype was counted ten times or more. V and J are TRBV24-1 and TRBJ2-5, with 7 bases aligning to TRBD2. The V and J ends lost 4 bases and 4 bases, in that order; junction bases with no gene match: 8. CDR3 length equals 15 residues. The V gene's germline CDR1 is KGHDR and CDR2 SFDVKD. The CDR3 DNA sequence: TGTGCCACCAGTGACCCAGGGACTACGGGAGAGACCCAGTACTTC. This gives the protein CATSDPGTTGETQYF.

The V call is TRBV7-2, the J call TRBJ1-4; no clear D. Germline CDR1 SGHTA, CDR2 FQGNSA. The CDR3 is 15 residues long. The ends were cut back, 1 base at V and 8 bases at J, with 14 bases in the middle. The CDR3 is CASSLVRQPGEKLFF. The CDR3 DNA follows: TGTGCCAGCAGCTTAGTTCGTCAGCCCGGGGAAAAACTGTTTTTT. Supplemented by reference TRBV7-2 and TRBJ1-4, the full variable domain reads GAGVSQSPSNKVTEKGKDVELRCDPISGHTALYWYRQSLGQGLEFLIYFQGNSAPDKSGLPSDRFSAERTGGSVSTLTIQRTQQEDSAVYLCASSLVRQPGEKLFFGSGTQLSVL.

The genes are TRBV25-1 and TRBJ1-5, with D possibly TRBD1 on 6 matching bases. Germline lookup yields CDR1 MGHDK and CDR2 SYGVNS. Trimming stripped 5 bases from V and 5 bases from J, with 13 bases between. The CDR3 totals 14 residues. This CDR3 reads CASSSNPGDQPQHF. CDR3 DNA sequence: TGTGCCAGCAGTTCGAACCCAGGGGATCAGCCCCAGCATTTT.

This clonotype showed up many times. The chain uses TRBV20-1 and TRBJ2-7, with D tentatively TRBD2 (5 bases). The CDR3 sequence is 14 residues long. The V end was cut by 3 bases, the J end by 2 bases, with 14 bases between. Germline CDR1 DFQATT, CDR2 SNEGSKA (reference sequence). In DNA, the CDR3 is TGCAGTGCTAGCACGAGGGCCTCCGCCTACGAGCAGTACTTC. It is translated as CSASTRASAYEQYF.

In its sample, this clonotype was seen a few times. This chain joins TRBV20-1 and TRBJ1-1; D is ambiguous. The CDR3 totals 14 residues. Per the germline V gene, CDR1 is DFQATT and CDR2 is SNEGSKA (reference sequence). Trimming stripped 0 bases from V and 2 bases from J, with 10 bases between. CDR3 sequence (DNA): TGCAGTGCTAGAGATTTGAGACCCAACACTGAAGCTTTCTTT. Residues: CSARDLRPNTEAFF.